Given below is one T cell receptor (beta chain) in context. Its cognate antigen is unknown. V was shortened by 1 base and J by 7 bases, with 7 bases between the two germline ends. The CDR3 contains 13 residues. Germline V gene sequence: CDR1 MDHEN, CDR2 SYDVKM. The record originates from a study of cytomegalovirus exposure and HLA in healthy donors. Study information: The 95 to 150 validation repertoires used a platform that matched the one used for the 666 first-cohort repertoires, as a later analysis reported.

Produced via immunoSEQ multiplex PCR; TCRdb's table is partial and in-frame only. The table records a few hundred thousand clones, around nine tenths of them present only once. The study's findings and limits: Reported results showed that the classifier diagnosed cytomegalovirus status with high specificity and sensitivity. Most TCR sequences proved rare, with some public TCRs found in many donors.

The sample was PBMCs. The gene calls are TRBV28 and TRBJ1-4; no firm D call. The sequence derives from a woman between 18 and 29 years old in good health and CMV-seronegative. The CDR3 is CASSLSGGEKLFF. The DNA for the CDR3 is TGTGCCAGCAGTTTATCCGGAGGTGAAAAACTGTTTTTT. Looking up the rest from reference TRBV28 and TRBJ1-4 gives the full variable domain: DVKVTQSSRYLVKRTGEKVFLECVQDMDHENMFWYRQDPGLGLRLIYFSYDVKMKEKGDIPEGYSVSREKKERFSLILESASTNQTSMYLCASSLSGGEKLFFGSGTQLSVL.